This T cell receptor (beta chain) was recovered during a study of blood T cell repertoires in COVID-19. CDR1 and CDR2 (germline): MNHEY, SVGAGI. This CDR3 spans 15 amino acids. Trimming cost V 7 bases and J 7 bases; bases outside gene matches: 14. Sequencing used immunoSEQ multiplex PCR; TCRdb keeps in-frame clones, though not all of them. The sample includes 500,000 to 600,000 clones, approximately 88% seen only once; the top ten take 7.5% to 9.5%. Sequenced material: peripheral blood. This receptor was obtained from a woman aged 50 to 65 with COVID-19, enrolled during active disease. J is TRBJ1-2 and V is TRBV6-5; TRBD1 agrees at 8 bases. CDR3 DNA: TGTGCCAGCACCTCAGGCGGTACAGGGGGGCCTGGCTACACCTTC. Translating it yields CASTSGGTGGPGYTF.